This TCR beta chain was found in a study of blood T cell repertoires in COVID-19. The overall study: Collection of acute and convalescent COVID-19 samples took place in the United States, Italy and Spain. From T cells, B-cell-depleted T cells, or PBMCs came the material, which was cDNA or gDNA.

J gave up 3 bases and V 3 bases, and 8 bases lay outside the gene matches. Germline CDR1 reads MNHEY; CDR2 reads SVGAGI. CDR3 length: 16 amino acids. This clone was detected only a few times. Authors' processing steps: Scientists estimated how many nucleated cells there were by amplifying reference gene primers. TCRdb's table, derived via immunoSEQ multiplex PCR, lists solely in-frame clones and lacks some. V, J and clone size derive from that table, while D and trimming were established from the DNA sequence. In the table there are roughly 130,000 clones, less than 80% of which are singletons. The source material was peripheral blood. The TCR sequence derives from a man aged 55 to 69 with acute or convalescent COVID-19. The chain combines TRBV6-5 with TRBJ2-3; 8 bases align to TRBD2. For the CDR3, the DNA is TGTGCCAGCAGTTATAATAGCGGGAAGGAGACAGATACGCAGTATTTT. It specifies CASSYNSGKETDTQYF.